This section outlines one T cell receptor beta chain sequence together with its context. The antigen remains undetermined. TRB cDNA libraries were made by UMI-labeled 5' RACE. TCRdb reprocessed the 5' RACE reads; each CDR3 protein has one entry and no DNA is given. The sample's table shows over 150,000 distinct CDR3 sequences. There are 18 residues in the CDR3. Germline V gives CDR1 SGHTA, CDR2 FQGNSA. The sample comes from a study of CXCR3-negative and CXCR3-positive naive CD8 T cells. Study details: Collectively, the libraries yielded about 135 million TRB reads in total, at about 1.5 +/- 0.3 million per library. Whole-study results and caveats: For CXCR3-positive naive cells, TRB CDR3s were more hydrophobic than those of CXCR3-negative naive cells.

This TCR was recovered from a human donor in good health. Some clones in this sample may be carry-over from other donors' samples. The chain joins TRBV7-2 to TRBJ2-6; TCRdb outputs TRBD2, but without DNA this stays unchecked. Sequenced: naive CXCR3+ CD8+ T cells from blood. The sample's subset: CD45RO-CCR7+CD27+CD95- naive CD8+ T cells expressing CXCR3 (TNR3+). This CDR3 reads CASSSLLAGLSGANVLTF.